Below are 9 T cell receptor beta chains sequenced from a single sample in a study of blood T cell repertoires in COVID-19 (dated by TCRdb to 2020 to 2022). The library was prepared using the immunoSEQ multiplex PCR assay. TCRdb mirrors the immuneACCESS table, restricted to in-frame sequences. Some clones are absent from its copies; in checked studies, under half trace to an unresolved V gene, and the reason for the others is unknown. This sample holds 200,000 to 250,000 clones; 80% to 90% were observed only once. The ten largest clones take up 3% to 4.5% of the sample. Sequencing used PBMCs or T cells enriched from blood (not recorded which). The receptors here all came from a middle-aged woman with acute COVID-19.

The sample holds a few counts of this clone. The chain couples TRBV10-3 to TRBJ2-7, with D tentatively TRBD2 (7 bases). V was shortened by 11 bases and J by 5 bases, with 28 bases between the two germline ends. The CDR3 extends over 16 amino acids. Germline CDR1 and CDR2: ENHRY and SYGVKD. CDR3 coding DNA: TGTGCCGCCGGAGGGGGGGCGCAGGGCGACGGGAACGAGCAGTACTTC. It translates to CAAGGGAQGDGNEQYF.

V gene TRBV4-1 combines with J gene TRBJ1-6, with a possible D match to TRBD1 (6 bases). This CDR3 has 16 residues. Between the trimmed V and J ends, which lost 4 bases and 3 bases, there was a span of 13 bases. Looked up from germline, CDR1 is MGHRA and CDR2 is YSYEKL. The CDR3 DNA reads as TGCGCCAGCAGCCTCACCCGACAGGACTATAATTCACCCCTCCACTTT. Translating gives CASSLTRQDYNSPLHF.

The sample holds one count of this clone. This chain's CDR3 is CATSLRGPTDTQYF. The CDR3 region has the DNA TGTGCCACCAGTCTCCGAGGGCCAACAGATACGCAGTATTTT. V gene TRBV15 combines with J gene TRBJ2-3; D may be TRBD2 (5 bases). V shed 6 bases and J shed 3 bases, with 13 bases lying between them. Germline values: CDR1 LNHNV, CDR2 YYDKDF (reference sequence). This CDR3 region has 14 residues.

There are a few counts of this clone. The chain combines TRBV7-2 with TRBJ1-1; possible D gene TRBD1, 6 bases. Looked up from germline, CDR1 is SGHTA and CDR2 is FQGNSA. The CDR3 runs 16 residues. V lost 7 bases, J lost 0 bases, and 18 bases lay in between. CDR3 residues: CASKTDRTVLNTEAFF. CDR3 coding DNA: TGTGCCAGCAAAACCGACAGGACCGTGTTGAACACTGAAGCTTTCTTT.

The chain is built from TRBV30 and TRBJ1-5; TRBD1 matches at 8 bases. Germline values: CDR1 GTSNPN, CDR2 SVGIG (reference sequence). The CDR3 spans 19 residues. V gave up 2 bases and J gave up 4 bases; unmatched junction bases: 19. CDR3 DNA sequence: TGTGCCTGGAGTATGTTCCAGGGGGCGCGGGTCCGACTTAATCAGCCCCAGCATTTT. Its protein is CAWSMFQGARVRLNQPQHF.

The CDR3 here is CASSQLTGGQEKLFF. For the CDR3, the DNA is TGTGCCAGCAGCCAACTTACAGGGGGGCAGGAAAAACTGTTTTTT. This rearrangement joins TRBV3-1 (or the pseudogene TRBV3-2) to TRBJ1-4; 8 nucleotides match TRBD1. Germline V gene lookup returns CDR1 LGHDT and CDR2 YNNKEL (reference sequence). V trimming: 2 bases; J trimming: 8 bases; junction bases outside the gene matches: 7. The CDR3 contains 15 residues.

This CDR3 is CASSPRQGATVNAVLTF. CDR3 in DNA: TGTGCCAGCTCACCTAGACAGGGGGCGACAGTAAATGCGGTCCTGACTTTC. The rearrangement links TRBV18 to TRBJ2-6; 10 bases line up with TRBD1. Germline values: CDR1 KGHSH, CDR2 LQKENI. This CDR3 has 17 amino acids. The ends lost 3 bases at V and 13 bases at J; junction bases unmatched: 15.

The CDR3 sequence: CSAGRGGSGANVLTF. The DNA for the CDR3 is TGCAGCGCGGGGAGAGGGGGCTCTGGGGCCAACGTCCTGACTTTC. The chain joins TRBV29-1 to TRBJ2-6; weak D call: TRBD1 (6 bases). The CDR3 consists of 15 residues. V was trimmed by 7 bases and J by 0 bases, leaving 13 bases between them. Germline CDR1 is SQVTM and CDR2 is ANQGSEA.

The chain joins TRBV4-1 to TRBJ2-7, with 10 positions matching TRBD1. In germline, CDR1 is MGHRA, CDR2 YSYEKL. V lost 6 bases and J lost 1; bases outside the gene matches: 3. The length of the CDR3 is 14 residues. CDR3 loop: CASSLGQGSYEQYF. The CDR3 bases are TGCGCCAGCAGTTTGGGACAGGGGTCCTACGAGCAGTACTTC.